A single sample gave rise to the 11 T cell receptor beta chains below, sequenced in a study of blood T cell repertoires in COVID-19. Clones were sequenced by immunoSEQ multiplex PCR, and TCRdb holds only the in-frame ones, with some missing. The sample contains 90,000 to 120,000 clones, around 83% of which appear only once. The sequenced sample was peripheral blood. These receptor sequences come from a man aged 65 to 79 with acute or convalescent COVID-19.

The chain combines TRBV6-5 with TRBJ1-2, with TRBD1 as a possible D gene (5 bases). The V end was cut by 5 bases, the J end by 1 base, with 14 bases between. The CDR3 is 15 amino acids. The germline V gene encodes CDR1 MNHEY and CDR2 SVGAGI. The CDR3 loop reads CASSLRTFSNYGYTF. The CDR3 bases are TGTGCCAGCAGTCTTCGGACATTTAGTAACTATGGCTACACCTTC.

The V gene is TRBV5-6, the J gene TRBJ2-7, with TRBD2 matching over 12 bases. V was pared by 3 bases and J by 2 bases, with 0 bases of the junction left unmatched. The CDR3 has 14 amino acids. Germline CDR1 is SGHDT and CDR2 is YYEEEE. CDR3 sequence: CASSSSGGAYEQYF. Written as DNA, the CDR3 is TGTGCCAGCAGCTCTAGCGGGGGGGCCTACGAGCAGTACTTC.

The chain joins TRBV6-5 to TRBJ1-6; D might be TRBD1 (5 bases). Germline V gene sequence: CDR1 MNHEY, CDR2 SVGAGI. Trimming left V 5 bases short and J 5 bases short, with 10 bases between. The CDR3 sequence is 14 residues long. The CDR3 sequence: CASSLDSNNSPLHF. The DNA of the CDR3 is TGTGCCAGCAGTCTAGACAGTAATAATTCACCCCTCCACTTT.

V and J are TRBV27 and TRBJ1-2; D unclear. Germline lookup yields CDR1 MNHEY and CDR2 SMNVEV (reference sequence). This CDR3 region has 14 residues. V lost 0 bases and J lost 10, with 15 bases in between. The CDR3 spells CASSLSSEGRNYTF. The CDR3 DNA follows: TGTGCCAGCAGTTTATCATCGGAAGGGAGAAACTACACCTTC.

The chain joins TRBV5-6 to TRBJ1-3, with D tentatively TRBD1 (5 bases). The CDR3 has 15 residues. V was shortened by 3 bases and J by 0 bases, with 10 bases between the two germline ends. Germline V gene sequence: CDR1 SGHDT, CDR2 YYEEEE. CDR3 nucleotides: TGTGCCAGCAGCTGGGGCCAGGACTCTGGAAACACCATATATTTT. This sequence encodes CASSWGQDSGNTIYF.

The chain combines TRBV7-6 with TRBJ2-2; possible D gene TRBD1, 7 bases. V was pared by 5 bases and J by 0 bases, with 16 bases between. The CDR3 extends over 17 amino acids. Germline CDR1 reads SGHVS; CDR2 reads FNYEAQ. The CDR3 DNA reads as TGTGCCAGCAGCAAGCTTGGCAGGGGGGCGAACACCGGGGAGCTGTTTTTT. Translating gives CASSKLGRGANTGELFF.

The V call is TRBV19, the J call TRBJ2-3; 10 nucleotides agree with TRBD1. V lost 6 bases, J lost 6 bases, and 12 bases stayed unmatched. CDR1 is LNHDA, CDR2 SQIVND, per germline (reference sequence). This CDR3 has 16 amino acids. The CDR3 here is CASRGRDRGSGDTQYF. As DNA, the CDR3 is TGTGCCAGTAGGGGCCGGGACAGGGGATCAGGCGATACGCAGTATTTT.

The CDR3 bases are TGTGCCAGCAGCTCACAGGGTCATGGGCTCAATGAGCAGTTCTTC. It yields the protein CASSSQGHGLNEQFF. The rearrangement links TRBV7-6 to TRBJ2-1, with TRBD1 as a possible D gene (6 bases). CDR1 and CDR2 (germline): SGHVS, FNYEAQ. Trimming pared 4 bases from V and 6 bases from J, leaving 16 bases between. CDR3 length: 15 residues.

The J gene is TRBJ2-5, the V gene TRBV6-5, with unresolved D. The CDR3 is made up of 11 amino acids. The V gene lost 4 bases and the J gene lost 4 bases, with 4 bases spanning the gap. Germline V gene sequence: CDR1 MNHEY, CDR2 SVGAGI. For the CDR3, the DNA is TGTGCCAGCAGTTCTCTAGAGACCCAGTACTTC. This translates into CASSSLETQYF.

This chain uses TRBV6-5 with TRBJ2-2; the D is unclear. Germline lookup yields CDR1 MNHEY and CDR2 SVGAGI. The germline V and J ends were trimmed by 6 bases and 6 bases, with 5 bases remaining between them. The CDR3 totals 11 residues. Here the CDR3 DNA reads TGTGCCAGCAGACAAGCCGGGGAGCTGTTTTTT. Protein sequence: CASRQAGELFF.

This rearrangement joins TRBV27 to TRBJ2-2; D is possibly TRBD2 (6 bases). Per germline, CDR1 MNHEY and CDR2 SMNVEV (reference sequence). The CDR3 length is 16 residues. The V and J ends lost 4 bases and 6 bases respectively, with 18 bases between them. CDR3 sequence: CASSSPPRGFAGELFF. In nucleotides, the CDR3 is TGTGCCAGCAGTTCTCCCCCTCGGGGGTTCGCCGGGGAGCTGTTTTTT.